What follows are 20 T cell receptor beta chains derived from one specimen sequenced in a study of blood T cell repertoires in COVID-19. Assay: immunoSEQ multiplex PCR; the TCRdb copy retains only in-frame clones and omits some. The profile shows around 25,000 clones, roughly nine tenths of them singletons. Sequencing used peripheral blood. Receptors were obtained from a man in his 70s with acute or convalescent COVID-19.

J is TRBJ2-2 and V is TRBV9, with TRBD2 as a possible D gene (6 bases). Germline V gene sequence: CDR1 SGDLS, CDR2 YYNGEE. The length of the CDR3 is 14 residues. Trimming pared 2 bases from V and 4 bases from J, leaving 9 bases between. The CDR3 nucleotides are TGTGCCAGCAGCGTGGGGGGTCTCACCGGGGAGCTGTTTTTT. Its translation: CASSVGGLTGELFF.

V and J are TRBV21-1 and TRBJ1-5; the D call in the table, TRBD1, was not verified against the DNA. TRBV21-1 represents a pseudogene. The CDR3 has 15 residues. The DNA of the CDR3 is TGTGCCAGCAGCCCCAGGGGACGGTATAATCAGCCCCAGCATTTT. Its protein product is CASSPRGRYNQPQHF.

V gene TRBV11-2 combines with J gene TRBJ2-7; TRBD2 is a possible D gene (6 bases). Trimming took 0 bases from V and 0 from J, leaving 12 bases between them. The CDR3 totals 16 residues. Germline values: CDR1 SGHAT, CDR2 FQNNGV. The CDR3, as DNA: TGTGCCAGCAGCTTAGAACTAGCACTAAGCTCCTACGAGCAGTACTTC. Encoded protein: CASSLELALSSYEQYF.

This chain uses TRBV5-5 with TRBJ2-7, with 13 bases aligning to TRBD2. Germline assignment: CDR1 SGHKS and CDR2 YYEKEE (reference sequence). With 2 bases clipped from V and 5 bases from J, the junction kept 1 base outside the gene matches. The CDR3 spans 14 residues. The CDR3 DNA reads TGTGCCAGCAGCTTTGGACTAGCGGGGGACGAGCAGTACTTC. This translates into CASSFGLAGDEQYF.

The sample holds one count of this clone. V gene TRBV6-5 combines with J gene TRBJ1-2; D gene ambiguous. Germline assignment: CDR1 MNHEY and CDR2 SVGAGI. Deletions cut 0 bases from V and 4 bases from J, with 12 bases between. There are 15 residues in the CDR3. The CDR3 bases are TGTGCCAGCAGTTACTCGGTTGGAGGGCTCTATGGCTACACCTTC. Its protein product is CASSYSVGGLYGYTF.

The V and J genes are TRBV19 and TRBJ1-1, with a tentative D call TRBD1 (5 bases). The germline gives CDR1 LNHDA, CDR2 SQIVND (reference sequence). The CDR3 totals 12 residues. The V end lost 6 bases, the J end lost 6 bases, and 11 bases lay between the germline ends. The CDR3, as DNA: TGTGCCAGTAGCGTCCCGGGGGCTGAAGCTTTCTTT. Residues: CASSVPGAEAFF.

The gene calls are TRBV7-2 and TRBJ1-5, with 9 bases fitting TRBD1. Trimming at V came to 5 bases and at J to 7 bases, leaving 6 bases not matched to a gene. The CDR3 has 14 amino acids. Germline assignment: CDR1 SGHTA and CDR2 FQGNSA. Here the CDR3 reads CASSGDRVGQPQHF. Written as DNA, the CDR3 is TGTGCCAGCAGCGGGGACAGGGTGGGACAGCCCCAGCATTTT.

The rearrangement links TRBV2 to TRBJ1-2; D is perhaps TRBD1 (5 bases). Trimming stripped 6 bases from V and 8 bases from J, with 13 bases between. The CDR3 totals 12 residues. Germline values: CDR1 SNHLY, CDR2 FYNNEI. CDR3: CASRMGLGGYTF. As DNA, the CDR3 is TGTGCCAGCAGAATGGGGCTAGGCGGCTACACCTTC.

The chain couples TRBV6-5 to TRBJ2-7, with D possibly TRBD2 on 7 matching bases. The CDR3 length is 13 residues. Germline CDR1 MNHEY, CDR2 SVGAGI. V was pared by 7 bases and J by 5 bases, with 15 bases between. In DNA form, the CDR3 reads TGTGCCAGCAAGGGGGGGGCAGGGAACGAGCAGTACTTC. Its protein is CASKGGAGNEQYF.

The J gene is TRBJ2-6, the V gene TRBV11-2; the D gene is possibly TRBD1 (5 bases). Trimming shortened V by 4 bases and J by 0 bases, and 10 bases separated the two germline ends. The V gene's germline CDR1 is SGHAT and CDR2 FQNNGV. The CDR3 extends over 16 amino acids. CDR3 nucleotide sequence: TGTGCCAGCAGCTCGGACATTAGCTCTGGGGCCAACGTCCTGACTTTC. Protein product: CASSSDISSGANVLTF.

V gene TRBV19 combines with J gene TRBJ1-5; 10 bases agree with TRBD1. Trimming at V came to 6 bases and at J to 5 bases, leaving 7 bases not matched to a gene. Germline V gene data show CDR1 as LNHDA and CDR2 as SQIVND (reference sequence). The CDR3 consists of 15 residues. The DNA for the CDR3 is TGTGCCAGTAGAGGTTTCGGACAGGGGGATCAGCCCCAGCATTTT. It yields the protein CASRGFGQGDQPQHF.

The CDR3 region has the DNA TGCGCCAGCAGCTTGGAGGGGGGGAACACCATATATTTT. This translates into CASSLEGGNTIYF. The chain combines TRBV5-1 with TRBJ1-3; the D gene is possibly TRBD1 (6 bases). With 0 bases removed from V and 7 bases from J, the gap between germline ends came to 8 bases. The germline V gene encodes CDR1 SGHRS and CDR2 YFSETQ. The CDR3 runs to 13 residues.

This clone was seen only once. CDR3 coding DNA: TGTGCCAGCAGTGAAGTAGGGAGCACCGCCCCCGGGGAGCTGTTTTTT. Protein sequence: CASSEVGSTAPGELFF. The rearrangement uses TRBV2 and TRBJ2-2, with D perhaps matching TRBD2 (5 bases). This CDR3 is 16 amino acids long. The germline V gene encodes CDR1 SNHLY and CDR2 FYNNEI. V lost 1 base to trimming and J lost 6 bases, with 15 bases between them. Complete variable domain (other parts from reference TRBV2 and TRBJ2-2): EPEVTQTPSHQVTQMGQEVILRCVPISNHLYFYWYRQILGQKVEFLVSFYNNEISEKSEIFDDQFSVERPDGSNFTLKIRSTKLEDSAMYFCASSEVGSTAPGELFFGEGSRLTVL.

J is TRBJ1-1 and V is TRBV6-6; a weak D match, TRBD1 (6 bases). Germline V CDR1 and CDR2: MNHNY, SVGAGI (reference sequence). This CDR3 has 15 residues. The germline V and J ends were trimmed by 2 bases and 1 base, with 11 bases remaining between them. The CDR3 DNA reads TGTGCCAGCAGTTACGACAGGACCACGAACACTGAAGCTTTCTTT. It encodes CASSYDRTTNTEAFF.

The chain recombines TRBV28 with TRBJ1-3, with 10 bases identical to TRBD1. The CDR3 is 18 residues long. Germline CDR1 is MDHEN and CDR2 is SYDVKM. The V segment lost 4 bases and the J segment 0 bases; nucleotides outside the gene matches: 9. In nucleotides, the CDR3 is TGTGCCAGCAGTTCCCCATTCCGGGACAGGGGCTCTGGAAACACCATATATTTT. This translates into CASSSPFRDRGSGNTIYF.

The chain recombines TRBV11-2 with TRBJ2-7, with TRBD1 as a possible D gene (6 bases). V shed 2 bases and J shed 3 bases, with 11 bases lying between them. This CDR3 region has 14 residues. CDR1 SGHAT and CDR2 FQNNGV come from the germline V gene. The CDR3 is CASSLTGSGYEQYF. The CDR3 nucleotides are TGTGCCAGCAGCTTAACAGGGAGCGGCTACGAGCAGTACTTC.

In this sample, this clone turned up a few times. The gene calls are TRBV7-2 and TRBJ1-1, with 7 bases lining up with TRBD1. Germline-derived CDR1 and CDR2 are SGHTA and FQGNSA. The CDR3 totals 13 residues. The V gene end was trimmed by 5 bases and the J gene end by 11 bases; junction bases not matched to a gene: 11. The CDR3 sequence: CASSTGAGGGAFF. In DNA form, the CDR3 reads TGTGCCAGCAGCACAGGGGCTGGAGGTGGTGCTTTCTTT.

The CDR3 loop reads CASSQSQGNSPLHF. The CDR3 DNA reads TGTGCCAGCAGCCAATCACAGGGAAATTCACCCCTCCACTTT. The chain carries TRBV7-3 and TRBJ1-6; perhaps TRBD1 as D (6 bases). The germline CDR1 and CDR2 sequences are SGHTA and FQGTGA. This CDR3 has 14 amino acids. The V and J ends lost 5 bases and 7 bases respectively, with 12 bases between them.

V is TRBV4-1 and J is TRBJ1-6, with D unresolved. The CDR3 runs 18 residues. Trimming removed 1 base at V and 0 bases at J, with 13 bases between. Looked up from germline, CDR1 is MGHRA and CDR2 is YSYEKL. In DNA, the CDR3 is TGCGCCAGCAGCCAAGTCGTTCGTTCCTACTCCTATAATTCACCCCTCCACTTT. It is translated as CASSQVVRSYSYNSPLHF.

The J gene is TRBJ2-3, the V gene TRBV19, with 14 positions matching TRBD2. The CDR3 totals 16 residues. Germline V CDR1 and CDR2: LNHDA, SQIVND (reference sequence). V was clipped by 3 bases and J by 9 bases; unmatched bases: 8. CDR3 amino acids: CASSIEGLAGVDTQYF. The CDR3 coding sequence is TGTGCCAGTAGTATCGAGGGACTAGCGGGAGTAGACACGCAGTATTTT.